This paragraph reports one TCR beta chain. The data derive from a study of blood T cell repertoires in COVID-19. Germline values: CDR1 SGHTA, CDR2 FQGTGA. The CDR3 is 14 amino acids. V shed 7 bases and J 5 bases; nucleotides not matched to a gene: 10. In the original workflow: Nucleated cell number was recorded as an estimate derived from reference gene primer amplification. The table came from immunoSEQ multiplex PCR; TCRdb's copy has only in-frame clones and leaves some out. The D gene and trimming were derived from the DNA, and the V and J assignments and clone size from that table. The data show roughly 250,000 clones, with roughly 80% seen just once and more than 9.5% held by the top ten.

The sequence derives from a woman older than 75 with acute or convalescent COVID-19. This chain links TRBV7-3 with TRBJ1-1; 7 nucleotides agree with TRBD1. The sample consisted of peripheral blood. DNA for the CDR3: TGTGCCAGCAAAAAAACAGGGGTCGAAACTGAAGCTTTCTTT. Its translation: CASKKTGVETEAFF. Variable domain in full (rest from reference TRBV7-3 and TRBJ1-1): GAGVSQTPSNKVTEKGKYVELRCDPISGHTALYWYRQSLGQGPEFLIYFQGTGAADDSGLPNDRFFAVRPEGSVSTLKIQRTERGDSAVYLCASKKTGVETEAFFGQGTRLTVV.